A selection of T cell receptor beta chains follows, all from one sample in a study of T cell repertoires in cytomegalovirus infection. Their specific antigens are unknown. TCRdb re-called the reads through MiXCR, storing one row per CDR3 protein. The profile covers some 920,000 distinct CDR3 sequences, with about 33% appearing a single time and roughly 13% taken by the ten largest. Sequenced material: cultured CD8+ T cells from PBMCs, taken from culture after CMV antigen stimulation. The receptors were gathered from a human donor in good health (CMV status not recorded). Some clones in this sample may be carry-over from other donors' samples. Each CDR3 is given with its conserved first and last residue. A D gene is named only where the DNA matches it firmly. Size values are once, few and many counts, or a class for expanded clones, and some rows have none.

CDR3 protein | CDR3 DNA | clone size | J gene | V gene | D gene
CASTEPGVYEQYF | TGTGCCAGCACCGAGCCTGGGGTTTACGAGCAGTACTTC | few | TRBJ2-7 | TRBV6-1 | .
CASSLGLAGLANTGELFF | TGTGCCAGCAGCTTAGGACTAGCGGGGTTGGCGAACACCGGGGAGCTGTTTTTT | . | TRBJ2-2 | TRBV5-6 | TRBD2
CASSLDSSKGNTIYF | TGTGCCAGCAGTCTTGACAGTAGTAAAGGAAACACCATATATTTT | few | TRBJ1-3 | TRBV12-3/TRBV12-4 | .
CASSYQGENGYTF | TGTGCCAGCAGTTACCAGGGTGAAAATGGCTACACCTTC | once | TRBJ1-2 | TRBV6-5 | .
CASTASTGPTNIQYF | TGCGCCAGCACAGCCTCGACAGGGCCTACAAACATTCAGTACTTC | . | TRBJ2-4 | TRBV4-1 | TRBD1
CASTQGESANEKLFF | TGTGCCAGCACTCAGGGGGAAAGTGCTAATGAAAAACTGTTTTTT | . | TRBJ1-4 | TRBV7-9 | TRBD1
CSVEDFGTGEQYF | TGCAGCGTTGAAGATTTTGGGACAGGCGAGCAGTACTTC | . | TRBJ2-7 | TRBV29-1 | TRBD1
CASNLVNGDRELFF | TGTGCCAGCAACCTCGTGAATGGCGACCGGGAGCTGTTTTTT | few | TRBJ2-2 | TRBV28 | .
CASSFSRGGITGELFF | TGTGCCAGCAGCTTCTCCAGGGGGGGTATCACCGGGGAGCTGTTTTTT | few | TRBJ2-2 | TRBV5-6 | .
CASSESLGPNTEAFF | TGTGCCAGCAGTGAAAGCCTTGGTCCGAACACTGAAGCTTTCTTT | few | TRBJ1-1 | TRBV6-1 | .
CASDTGGSNQPQHF | TGTGCTAGTGATACAGGGGGCTCGAATCAGCCCCAGCATTTT | . | TRBJ1-5 | TRBV12-5 | TRBD1